This TCR beta chain was sequenced during a study of blood T cell repertoires in COVID-19. Study in general: From T cells, B-cell-depleted T cells, or PBMCs came the material, which was cDNA or gDNA.

In germline, CDR1 is SGHTA, CDR2 FQGNSA. CDR3 size: 14 residues. Trimming removed 5 bases from V and 0 bases from J, with 8 bases in between. Authors' analysis steps: Nucleated cell number was recorded as an estimate derived from reference gene primer amplification. Sequenced by immunoSEQ multiplex PCR; TCRdb stores in-frame clones only, minus some. V and J calls and clone size follow that table, whereas D and trimming were derived from the DNA. In the table there are tens of thousands of clones, 87% of which are singletons. This sequence was found in a woman in her forties or fifties with active or convalescent COVID-19. The chain couples TRBV7-2 to TRBJ2-4; D unresolved. The sequencing input was peripheral blood. The CDR3 loop reads CASSMTLAKNIQYF. The CDR3 DNA sequence: TGTGCCAGCAGCATGACACTAGCCAAAAACATTCAGTACTTC.